The clone carrying this TCR beta chain has more than one count but fewer than ten. Antigen unknown. From the RT-PCR reads, TCRdb called clonotypes with MiXCR, one entry per CDR3 protein. The repertoire holds about 650,000 distinct CDR3 sequences, with approximately 15% as singletons. These data are taken from a study of response to subunit inactivated influenza vaccine. CDR3 length: 15 amino acids. V lost 2 bases, J lost 4 bases, and 5 bases stayed unmatched. The V gene's germline CDR1 is LGHNA and CDR2 YNFKEQ. The study, taken as a whole, reports: Few additional T cells are recruited per seasonal influenza vaccination, authors suggested.

Here the sequenced sample was PBMCs from blood, taken 11 to 12 days after vaccination. The sequence was collected from a man aged 50-60 years who received an inactivated influenza vaccine. The J gene is TRBJ2-3, the V gene TRBV4-2, with 8 bases matching TRBD2. CDR3 nucleotide sequence: TGTGCCAGCAGCCAACTAGCGGGCCGCCCAGATACGCAGTATTTT. This encodes CASSQLAGRPDTQYF.